This TCR beta chain was identified during a study of beta chain features in type 1 diabetes. Each of the sorted populations had a purity greater than 98%. After removal of 2 bases from V and 1 base from J, the junction contained 7 bases not matched to a gene. This CDR3 region has 16 residues. Looked up from germline, CDR1 is SGHTA and CDR2 is FQGTGA. This clone was counted only a few times. The sequenced template was cDNA made from the entire isolated RNA. Assay used: immunoSEQ multiplex PCR; TCRdb lists only in-frame clones, some missing. The table includes around 150,000 clones, approximately 8.1% detected once.

This sequence was found in a young man in good health. The sequencing input was central memory CD4+ T cells from blood. The rearrangement uses TRBV7-3 and TRBJ2-5; 7 nucleotides align to TRBD2. The CDR3 nucleotides read TGTGCCAGCAGCTTAGGGGCGGGAGAGGCCCAAGAGACCCAGTACTTC. This sequence encodes CASSLGAGEAQETQYF.